The rows below give T cell receptor beta chains drawn from one sample of a study of T cell changes during pregnancy in multiple sclerosis. The assay was immunoSEQ multiplex PCR, and TCRdb's table has in-frame clones only and misses some. This repertoire shows 15,000 to 17,000 clones, about 80% found once; its top ten account for about 17%. The sequenced sample was CD8+ T cells from peripheral blood mononuclear cells, obtained after pregnancy. These TCRs come from a female donor in good health, enrolled as a control in a pregnancy study. The CDR3 runs from the conserved cysteine through the conserved F or W. Fields, in order: J gene, V gene, clone size, D gene, CDR3 protein, CDR3 DNA. The D gene is left open where the match is weak. A row's size may be missing; if present it is once, few, many or a size class.

TRBJ2-5 TRBV5-6 - TRBD2 CASSTSGGTQETQYF TGTGCCAGCAGCACTAGCGGGGGGACCCAAGAGACCCAGTACTTC
TRBJ2-7 TRBV2 - - CASSPRRSSYEQYF TGTGCCAGCAGTCCCCGACGGAGCTCCTACGAGCAGTACTTC
TRBJ1-2 TRBV9 - - CASSQPNGLAGYTF TGTGCCAGCAGCCAACCCAATGGACTAGCGGGCTACACCTTC
TRBJ2-7 TRBV6-5 - - CASSIGGAYEQYF TGTGCCAGCAGTATAGGAGGGGCTTATGAGCAGTACTTC
TRBJ1-5 TRBV25-1 - TRBD1 CASSENRGDQPQHF TGTGCCAGCAGTGAAAACAGGGGGGATCAGCCCCAGCATTTT
TRBJ2-1 TRBV6-1 - TRBD2 CASSETAGGGNEQFF TGTGCCAGCAGTGAAACAGCGGGAGGGGGGAATGAGCAGTTCTTC
TRBJ2-7 TRBV13 - - CAIQTGGRDEQYF TGTGCCATCCAGACAGGCGGCAGGGACGAGCAGTACTTC
TRBJ2-2 TRBV5-6 - TRBD1 CASSLVSGGYNTGELFF TGTGCCAGCAGCTTGGTTTCAGGGGGCTATAACACCGGGGAGCTGTTTTTT
TRBJ2-3 TRBV29-1 - - CSVPPVGHGSTDTQYF TGCAGCGTCCCTCCTGTGGGACACGGAAGCACAGATACGCAGTATTTT
TRBJ2-2 TRBV4-2 - TRBD1 CASSSMMDRLNTGELFF TGTGCCAGCAGCAGCATGATGGACAGGTTGAACACCGGGGAGCTGTTTTTT
TRBJ1-5 TRBV19 - - CAVRQGNQPQHF TGTGCCGTAAGGCAGGGGAATCAGCCCCAGCATTTT
TRBJ2-3 TRBV12-5 few - CASGSPTGTDTQYF TGTGCTAGTGGTTCCCCGACAGGCACAGATACGCAGTATTTT
TRBJ2-3 TRBV28 - TRBD2 CAGPMGLAGIHTDTQYF TGTGCCGGACCAATGGGGCTAGCGGGCATACACACAGATACGCAGTATTTT
TRBJ2-5 TRBV14 - - CASSQHRAKTQYF TGTGCCAGCAGCCAGCACAGGGCCAAGACCCAGTACTTC
TRBJ2-2 TRBV6-6 - - CASAYQVAGELFF TGTGCCAGTGCTTATCAGGTTGCCGGGGAGCTGTTTTTT
TRBJ1-1 TRBV21-1 - - CASSRPQGPNTEAFF TGTGCCAGCAGCCGCCCACAGGGCCCGAACACTGAAGCTTTCTTT
TRBJ1-1 TRBV7-6 - TRBD1 CASSLELFGTGNQAFF TGTGCCAGCAGCTTAGAATTGTTCGGGACAGGTAATCAAGCTTTCTTT
TRBJ1-2 TRBV20-1 - - CSANPGLRYTF TGCAGTGCGAATCCAGGGTTGAGGTACACCTTC
TRBJ1-1 TRBV5-1 - TRBD1 CASSLVAATGLSNTEAFF TGCGCCAGCAGCTTGGTGGCAGCGACAGGGCTCTCGAACACTGAAGCTTTCTTT
TRBJ2-1 TRBV4-1 - - CASSQDKGAYEQFF TGCGCCAGCAGCCAAGATAAAGGGGCCTATGAGCAGTTCTTC
TRBJ2-2 TRBV6-1 - TRBD2 CASSTSESGELFF TGTGCCAGCAGTACTAGCGAGTCCGGGGAGCTGTTTTTT
TRBJ2-3 TRBV5-1 - TRBD2 CASSRPREVGDTQYF TGCGCCAGCAGCCGCCCCCGGGAGGTGGGAGATACGCAGTATTTT
TRBJ2-7 TRBV6-6 medium-sized - CATLLRVAEVSYEQYF TGTGCCACCCTTCTCCGGGTAGCGGAGGTCTCCTACGAGCAGTACTTC
TRBJ1-2 TRBV29-1 - TRBD1 CSGFTGGSEDGYTF TGCAGCGGATTTACAGGGGGATCGGAAGATGGCTACACCTTC
TRBJ2-5 TRBV16 - - CASSQSTPGWETQYF TGTGCCAGCAGCCAATCAACTCCAGGTTGGGAGACCCAGTACTTC
TRBJ1-2 TRBV7-6 - TRBD1 CASSHETGLGGYTF TGTGCCAGCAGCCACGAGACAGGGCTCGGTGGCTACACCTTC
TRBJ2-7 TRBV6-5 once TRBD1 CASSSGTGGDEQYF TGTGCCAGCAGCTCCGGGACAGGGGGCGACGAGCAGTACTTC
TRBJ2-1 TRBV4-1 once - CASSHRTQTDTSYNEQFF TGCGCCAGCAGCCACCGAACCCAAACGGACACCTCCTACAATGAGCAGTTCTTC
TRBJ2-2 TRBV6-5 few TRBD1 CASSTGTAHTGELFF TGTGCCAGCAGCACCGGGACAGCCCACACCGGGGAGCTGTTTTTT
TRBJ1-1 TRBV10-3 - - CAISETSGIGTEAFF TGTGCCATCAGTGAGACCTCAGGGATAGGGACTGAAGCTTTCTTT
TRBJ2-5 TRBV5-5 few TRBD2 CASSPGLEQTQYF TGTGCCAGCAGCCCAGGACTAGAGCAGACCCAGTACTTC
TRBJ2-7 TRBV9 - - CASSVEAGGAYEQYF TGTGCCAGCAGCGTAGAAGCCGGCGGGGCCTACGAGCAGTACTTC
TRBJ1-6 TRBV19 - - CASSLTETQRNSPLHF TGTGCCAGTAGCCTCACCGAGACGCAGCGTAATTCACCCCTCCACTTT
TRBJ1-2 TRBV5-8 once - CASSLSGELYGYTF TGTGCCAGCAGCTTGTCAGGCGAGCTCTATGGCTACACCTTC
TRBJ2-1 TRBV10-3 once TRBD1 CAISGQGNEQFF TGTGCCATCAGTGGACAGGGCAATGAGCAGTTCTTC
TRBJ2-7 TRBV5-1 once TRBD2 CASSLEASGVLSYEQYF TGCGCCAGCAGCTTGGAGGCTAGCGGGGTCCTCTCCTACGAGCAGTACTTC
TRBJ1-1 TRBV7-3 - TRBD1 CASSLSGQGFRMNTEAFF TGTGCCAGCAGCCTCTCGGGACAGGGGTTCCGCATGAACACTGAAGCTTTCTTT
TRBJ2-7 TRBV27 - - CASSFSRGEEAYEQYF TGTGCCAGCAGTTTCTCCAGGGGGGAGGAGGCCTACGAGCAGTACTTC
TRBJ2-1 TRBV5-6 - - CASTLGGNSYNEQFF TGTGCCAGCACTTTGGGGGGTAACTCCTACAATGAGCAGTTCTTC
TRBJ2-7 TRBV7-9 once TRBD1 CASSSGQGANEQYF TGTGCCAGCAGCTCGGGACAGGGGGCCAACGAGCAGTACTTC
TRBJ2-2 TRBV9 - TRBD2 CASSVGASGNTGELFF TGTGCCAGCAGCGTAGGCGCTAGCGGGAACACCGGGGAGCTGTTTTTT
TRBJ2-3 TRBV4-3 - - CASSQDRQNPTDTQYF TGCGCCAGCAGCCAAGATCGCCAGAATCCCACAGATACGCAGTATTTT
TRBJ2-1 TRBV6-6 - TRBD2 CASRASGGPHNEQFF TGTGCCAGCAGGGCTAGCGGGGGGCCCCACAATGAGCAGTTCTTC
TRBJ2-1 TRBV5-4 - TRBD2 CASSWSSGSLNEQFF TGTGCCAGCAGCTGGTCTAGCGGGTCCCTCAATGAGCAGTTCTTC
TRBJ1-5 TRBV7-6 - TRBD1 CASSLRGGQGAHQPQHF TGTGCCAGCAGTCTCAGAGGGGGACAGGGGGCCCATCAGCCCCAGCATTTT
TRBJ1-3 TRBV6-1 - - CASSVEGSSGNTIYF TGTGCCAGCAGTGTTGAGGGTTCTTCTGGAAACACCATATATTTT
TRBJ2-3 TRBV27 - - CASSLGGPRTQYF TGTGCCAGCAGTTTAGGGGGCCCCCGCACGCAGTATTTT
TRBJ2-2 TRBV6-4 once - CASSDSIHAGELFF TGTGCCAGCAGTGACTCGATACACGCCGGGGAGCTGTTTTTT
TRBJ1-2 TRBV6-5 - - CASSYSSGLGYTF TGTGCCAGCAGTTACTCTTCAGGGTTGGGCTACACCTTC
TRBJ1-1 TRBV19 - - CASSVGPADTEAFF TGTGCCAGTAGCGTCGGGCCAGCGGACACTGAAGCTTTCTTT
TRBJ2-7 TRBV25-1 - - CASSEQVGLYEQYF TGTGCCAGCAGTGAACAGGTGGGACTCTACGAGCAGTACTTC
TRBJ2-3 TRBV2 - - CASRAPKARRDGITDTQYF TGTGCCAGCAGGGCTCCCAAAGCAAGGCGGGACGGAATTACAGATACGCAGTATTTT